The TCR beta chain described here comes from a study of blood T cell repertoires in COVID-19. Study overall: Material from acute and convalescent COVID-19 was sourced from the United States, Italy and Spain.

This CDR3 has 13 residues. V trimming: 3 bases; J trimming: 3 bases; junction bases outside the gene matches: 5. Germline CDR1 reads DFQATT; CDR2 reads SNEGSKA (reference sequence). Original handling: Reference gene primer amplification gave nucleated cell count estimates. Profiled with immunoSEQ multiplex PCR; TCRdb holds only in-frame clones, not every one. V, J and clone size are taken as reported in that table, and D and trimming were inferred from the DNA itself. The repertoire holds about 200,000 clones, with under 90% as singletons. This clone was recorded only once. The chain uses TRBV20-1 and TRBJ2-7, with 7 bases aligning to TRBD2. This TCR was sampled from a person aged 70 to 79 with COVID-19, enrolled during active disease. Sequenced sample: peripheral blood. The CDR3 sequence: CSASPGLNYEQYF. The CDR3 nucleotides read TGCAGTGCTAGTCCGGGACTAAACTACGAGCAGTACTTC.